These 15 T cell receptor beta chains originate from one sample sequenced in a study of T-cell reconstitution after alpha-beta-depleted transplantation in children. Construction of the TCRbeta library involved unique molecular identifiers. TCRdb fed the PCR reads into MiXCR, producing one record per CDR3 protein. The profile shows more than 400,000 distinct CDR3 sequences, approximately 42% of them singletons. This specimen was PBMCs, taken before TCRalphabeta/CD19-depleted stem cell transplant. Every receptor here comes from a girl aged 2-9 years with aplastic anemia, due to receive a stem cell transplant.

CDR3 amino acids: CSVESVPQENEQFF. CDR3 DNA sequence: TGCAGCGTGGAAAGCGTTCCCCAGGAGAATGAGCAGTTCTTC. This chain uses TRBV29-1 with TRBJ2-1; D remains unclear. The CDR3 contains 14 residues. Trimming stripped 6 bases from V and 7 bases from J, with 19 bases between. The germline V gene encodes CDR1 SQVTM and CDR2 ANQGSEA.

The V gene is TRBV5-1, the J gene TRBJ2-1, with 9 nucleotides matching TRBD1. The trim removed 5 bases at V and 7 bases at J, leaving 10 bases unmatched. The CDR3 sequence is 15 residues long. CDR1 and CDR2 (germline): SGHRS, YFSETQ. CDR3: CASSLDRGVRNEQFF. The CDR3 nucleotides read TGCGCCAGCAGTCTGGACAGGGGAGTAAGGAATGAGCAGTTCTTC.

This clonotype was counted once. The chain combines TRBV20-1 with TRBJ2-2; D is unclear. CDR1 is DFQATT, CDR2 SNEGSKA, per germline (reference sequence). The germline V and J ends were trimmed by 4 bases and 1 base, with 7 bases remaining between them. The CDR3 spans 13 residues. The CDR3 region is CSAMAKNTGELFF. The CDR3, as DNA: TGCAGTGCTATGGCGAAGAACACCGGGGAGCTGTTTTTT.

This clonotype was detected only a few times. The chain employs TRBV3-1 and TRBJ1-4; no firm D call. There are 11 residues in the CDR3. V was clipped by 1 base and J by 12 bases, with 6 bases between them. Germline loops: CDR1 LGHDT, CDR2 YNNKEL (reference sequence). Written as DNA, the CDR3 is TGTGCCAGCAGCCAAGGGGTCCAACTGTTTTTT. Amino acid sequence: CASSQGVQLFF.

This clonotype appeared many times. CDR3 sequence: CASSLGQTNYGYTF. The CDR3 DNA sequence: TGTGCCAGCAGTCTTGGACAGACTAACTATGGCTACACCTTC. The chain couples TRBV12-3 or TRBV12-4 to TRBJ1-2; possible D gene TRBD1, 6 bases. CDR3 length: 14 residues. V was cut by 5 bases and J by 0 bases, with 10 bases left in between.

V usage is TRBV20-1 and J usage is TRBJ1-4, with D perhaps TRBD1 (5 bases). Trimming shortened V by 0 bases and J by 7 bases, and 9 bases separated the two germline ends. The CDR3 consists of 13 residues. Germline CDR1 DFQATT, CDR2 SNEGSKA (reference sequence). Written as DNA, the CDR3 is TGCAGTGCTAGAGACGGGGGTCCTGAAAAACTGTTTTTT. Translation: CSARDGGPEKLFF.

V and J are TRBV18 and TRBJ2-4; D tentatively reads TRBD1 or TRBD2 (6 bases each). Germline CDR1 reads KGHSH; CDR2 reads LQKENI. The ends were cut back, 3 bases at V and 1 base at J, with 10 bases in the middle. This CDR3 comprises 15 residues. CDR3 nucleotides: TGTGCCAGCTCACCCGGGGGCCTTGCCAAAAACATTCAGTACTTC. This translates into CASSPGGLAKNIQYF.

This clonotype was seen just once. V is TRBV9 and J is TRBJ2-7; a weak D match, TRBD2 (6 bases). Germline lookup yields CDR1 SGDLS and CDR2 YYNGEE. CDR3 length equals 15 residues. V shed 3 bases and J shed 2 bases, with 15 bases lying between them. The CDR3 is CASSEFPGDAYEQYF. CDR3 DNA: TGTGCCAGCAGCGAGTTCCCGGGGGACGCCTACGAGCAGTACTTC.

V and J are TRBV6-5 and TRBJ2-5; either TRBD1 or TRBD2 may supply D (5 bases each). The CDR3 spans 12 residues. CDR1 and CDR2 from the germline V gene are MNHEY and SVGAGI. The V gene lost 6 bases and the J gene lost 9 bases, with 14 bases spanning the gap. The CDR3 sequence: CASSRDGRAQYF. The CDR3 DNA is TGTGCCAGCAGCCGGGACGGGCGGGCCCAGTACTTC.

V is TRBV6-2 or TRBV6-3 and J is TRBJ2-3; 8 bases are a match to TRBD1. Germline V gene sequence: CDR1 MNHEY, CDR2 SVGEGT. CDR3 length: 20 amino acids. The ends lost 5 bases at V and 3 bases at J; junction bases unmatched: 22. Written as DNA, the CDR3 is TGTGCCAGCAGTCCCTTTGGTGGTCTGGACAGGGTGTCTGGTACAGATACGCAGTATTTT. Its protein product is CASSPFGGLDRVSGTDTQYF.

V gene TRBV12-3 or TRBV12-4 combines with J gene TRBJ2-3; D is unresolved. The V and J ends lost 4 bases and 0 bases respectively, with 14 bases between them. This CDR3 has 16 amino acids. The CDR3 loop is CASSSTRLPSTDTQYF. The CDR3, as DNA: TGTGCCAGCAGTTCGACCAGACTGCCTAGCACAGATACGCAGTATTTT.

This clonotype showed up just a few times. The chain recombines TRBV18 with TRBJ2-3; D unclear. Trimming pared 3 bases from V and 5 bases from J, leaving 9 bases between. The CDR3 sequence is 13 residues long. Germline lookup yields CDR1 KGHSH and CDR2 LQKENI. The CDR3 coding sequence is TGTGCCAGCTCACCGTGGGGTGGAGATACGCAGTATTTT. It is translated as CASSPWGGDTQYF.

The V gene is TRBV5-1, the J gene TRBJ1-1; 8 bases are a match to TRBD1. After removal of 3 bases from V and 6 bases from J, the junction contained 10 bases not matched to a gene. This CDR3 is built from 15 residues. CDR1 and CDR2 from the germline V gene are SGHRS and YFSETQ. CDR3 amino acids: CASSWRTGSTSEAFF. The CDR3 region has the DNA TGCGCCAGCAGCTGGCGGACAGGGTCGACTTCTGAAGCTTTCTTT.

This clonotype was detected ten times or more. J is TRBJ2-7 and V is TRBV12-3 or TRBV12-4; 13 bases are shared with TRBD2. CDR3 length: 17 amino acids. J gave up 5 bases and V 5 bases, and 12 bases lay outside the gene matches. The CDR3 coding sequence is TGTGCCAGCAGTCTCCCTGGACTAGCGGGAGTGGGTAACGAGCAGTACTTC. This sequence encodes CASSLPGLAGVGNEQYF.

The chain joins TRBV7-7 to TRBJ2-1; 8 bases agree with TRBD1. This CDR3 comprises 15 residues. The germline V gene has CDR1 SSHAT and CDR2 FNYEAQ (reference sequence). V trimming: 5 bases; J trimming: 9 bases; junction bases outside the gene matches: 12. CDR3 nucleotide sequence: TGTGCCAGCAGCATCGGACAGGGTTTGGTGGGTGAGCAGTTCTTC. Translation: CASSIGQGLVGEQFF.